What follows are 31 T cell receptor beta chains derived from one specimen sequenced in a study of cytomegalovirus exposure and HLA in healthy donors. PCR was performed using 60 Vbeta and 13 Jbeta primers. Using immunoSEQ multiplex PCR, the repertoire was profiled, and TCRdb retains in-frame clones only, with some absent. The data show about 94,000 clones, roughly four fifths seen once. Sample: PBMCs. These receptors came from a human donor in good health.

J is TRBJ2-5 and V is TRBV2; TRBD1 matches at 11 bases. J lost 4 bases, V lost 6 bases, and 7 bases had no gene match. The CDR3 is 15 amino acids. From germline, CDR1 is SNHLY and CDR2 FYNNEI. This chain's CDR3 is CASRLGTGGGETQYF. The CDR3 bases are TGTGCCAGCAGGTTAGGGACAGGGGGTGGAGAGACCCAGTACTTC.

The chain joins TRBV6-4 to TRBJ2-2, with D perhaps TRBD2 (5 bases). Trimming removed 3 bases from V and 0 bases from J, with 8 bases in between. The germline V gene encodes CDR1 MRHNA and CDR2 SNTAGT. The CDR3 is made up of 15 amino acids. CDR3 sequence: CASSEGAANTGELFF. The CDR3 bases are TGTGCCAGCAGTGAGGGAGCGGCGAACACCGGGGAGCTGTTTTTT.

The chain has TRBV7-9 and TRBJ1-5, with D possibly being TRBD1 (6 bases). V lost 5 bases, J lost 3 bases, and 20 bases lay in between. The CDR3 length is 17 residues. Germline V gives CDR1 SEHNR, CDR2 FQNEAQ (reference sequence). CDR3 sequence: CASSQGGDLTYNQPQHF. Here the CDR3 DNA reads TGTGCCAGCAGCCAAGGGGGGGACCTTACCTACAATCAGCCCCAGCATTTT.

This sequence joins TRBV12-5 and TRBJ1-2; D may be TRBD1 (5 bases). This CDR3 spans 14 amino acids. Trimming removed 2 bases from V and 4 bases from J, with 11 bases in between. Germline V lookup: CDR1 LGHNT, CDR2 FRNRAP. The CDR3 loop reads CASGLPQGGYGYTF. The CDR3 DNA is TGTGCTAGTGGTTTGCCGCAGGGTGGCTATGGCTACACCTTC. The whole variable domain, filled in from reference TRBV12-5 and TRBJ1-2, reads DARVTQTPRHKVTEMGQEVTMRCQPILGHNTVFWYRQTMMQGLELLAYFRNRAPLDDSGMPKDRFSAEMPDATLATLKIQPSEPRDSAVYFCASGLPQGGYGYTFGSGTRLTVV.

The CDR3 bases are TGTGCCAGCAGAGGGACAGTCCAAAGCTCCTATAATTCACCCCTCCACTTT. Its translation is CASRGTVQSSYNSPLHF. The chain carries TRBV28 and TRBJ1-6; 7 bases are a match to TRBD1. With V trimmed by 6 bases and J by 0 bases, 8 bases remained unmatched. Germline V gives CDR1 MDHEN, CDR2 SYDVKM. This CDR3 spans 17 amino acids.

V is TRBV29-1 and J is TRBJ1-5; D is perhaps TRBD1 (6 bases). CDR1 and CDR2 (germline): SQVTM, ANQGSEA. Trimming pared 6 bases from V and 4 bases from J, leaving 13 bases between. The CDR3 covers 13 residues. The CDR3 is CSVEGQGNQPQHF. In DNA, the CDR3 is TGCAGCGTCGAGGGGCAGGGGAATCAGCCCCAGCATTTT.

The rearrangement uses TRBV27 and TRBJ2-2; 9 bases are shared with TRBD2. The CDR3 spans 17 residues. Germline V gives CDR1 MNHEY, CDR2 SMNVEV (reference sequence). The J segment lost 2 bases and the V segment lost 6 bases, leaving 10 bases of the junction unmatched. In nucleotides, the CDR3 is TGTGCCAGCAGCCATCGTCGTAGCGGGAGAAACACCGGGGAGCTGTTTTTT. It encodes CASSHRRSGRNTGELFF.

This chain links TRBV27 with TRBJ2-5; tentatively, D is TRBD1 (6 bases). The V and J ends lost 3 bases and 5 bases respectively, with 22 bases between them. Germline-derived CDR1 and CDR2 are MNHEY and SMNVEV (reference sequence). This CDR3 has 17 residues. DNA of the CDR3: TGTGCCAGCAGTTTTATTGGGGGCTCTCTCAAGATCGAGACCCAGTACTTC. As protein: CASSFIGGSLKIETQYF.

V usage is TRBV6-5 and J usage is TRBJ1-3, with 8 bases matching TRBD1. V dropped 0 bases and J dropped 3; count of bases not matched to a gene: 1. Germline values: CDR1 MNHEY, CDR2 SVGAGI. The CDR3 consists of 15 residues. CDR3 amino acids: CASSYSTGVGNTIYF. As DNA, the CDR3 is TGTGCCAGCAGTTACTCGACAGGGGTTGGAAACACCATATATTTT.

This CDR3 is CASSSGVQGTDTQYF. The CDR3 DNA follows: TGTGCCAGCAGCTCGGGGGTACAGGGGACAGATACGCAGTATTTT. The rearrangement uses TRBV5-8 and TRBJ2-3; maybe TRBD1 (7 bases). The V and J ends lost 3 bases and 3 bases respectively, with 14 bases between them. CDR1 and CDR2 from the germline V gene are SGHTS and YDEGEE. The CDR3 extends over 15 amino acids.

The chain recombines TRBV4-3 with TRBJ2-7, with 8 positions matching TRBD2. Germline V lookup: CDR1 LGHNA, CDR2 YSLEER. CDR3 size: 17 residues. V was pared by 2 bases and J by 0 bases, with 9 bases of the junction left unmatched. CDR3 loop: CASSQYTSGTSSYEQYF. CDR3 in DNA: TGCGCCAGCAGCCAATATACCTCCGGGACTAGCTCCTACGAGCAGTACTTC.

The chain couples TRBV7-8 to TRBJ2-1; D perhaps matches TRBD2 (7 bases). Between the trimmed V and J ends, which lost 6 bases and 2 bases, there was a span of 11 bases. Germline CDR1 SGHVS, CDR2 FQNEAQ. This CDR3 region has 14 residues. The CDR3 region has the DNA TGTGCCAGCAGGTCGGGGGGCGCCTACAATGAGCAGTTCTTC. Protein product: CASRSGGAYNEQFF. The whole variable domain, filled in from reference TRBV7-8 and TRBJ2-1, reads GAGVSQSPRYKVAKRGQDVALRCDPISGHVSLFWYQQALGQGPEFLTYFQNEAQLDKSGLPSDRFFAERPEGSVSTLKIQRTQQEDSAVYLCASRSGGAYNEQFFGPGTRLTVL.

This chain connects TRBV28 to TRBJ2-7; 8 nucleotides align to TRBD2. The CDR3 is 13 residues long. CDR1 is MDHEN, CDR2 SYDVKM, per germline. V was clipped by 4 bases and J by 6 bases; unmatched bases: 5. The CDR3 DNA sequence: TGTGCCAGCAGTTCGGGGGGGTTGTTCGAGCAGTACTTC. It translates to CASSSGGLFEQYF.

The chain uses TRBV7-6 and TRBJ2-2, with TRBD1 matching 8 bases. Germline CDR1 SGHVS, CDR2 FNYEAQ. This CDR3 is 17 amino acids long. V gave up 4 bases and J gave up 2 bases; unmatched junction bases: 9. CDR3 sequence: CASSSTLDRGNTGELFF. Written as DNA, the CDR3 is TGTGCCAGCAGCTCCACCTTAGACAGGGGAAACACCGGGGAGCTGTTTTTT.

This sequence joins TRBV6-5 and TRBJ2-7; possibly TRBD2 for D (6 bases). The germline V gene encodes CDR1 MNHEY and CDR2 SVGAGI. V was trimmed by 2 bases and J by 5 bases, leaving 13 bases between them. The CDR3 has 14 residues. CDR3 amino acids: CASSYGRGGNEQYF. The CDR3 region has the DNA TGTGCCAGCAGTTACGGGCGCGGAGGGAACGAGCAGTACTTC.

V usage is TRBV5-1 and J usage is TRBJ1-2; 12 bases align to TRBD1. The length of the CDR3 is 15 residues. CDR1 SGHRS and CDR2 YFSETQ come from the germline V gene. Losses at the gene ends were 6 bases for V and 3 bases for J; bases not matched to a gene: 6. The CDR3 sequence: CASKGTGGSDYGYTF. CDR3 DNA sequence: TGCGCCAGCAAAGGGACAGGGGGCTCAGACTATGGCTACACCTTC.

The V and J genes are TRBV7-2 and TRBJ1-2; D is unclear. The CDR3 is 12 amino acids. V was shortened by 3 bases and J by 4 bases, with 6 bases between the two germline ends. The germline V gene has CDR1 SGHTA and CDR2 FQGNSA. In nucleotides, the CDR3 is TGTGCCAGCAGCTTTGGAGTCTATGGCTACACCTTC. This sequence encodes CASSFGVYGYTF.

This clone occurred once. V is TRBV2 and J is TRBJ2-2, with 7 bases that match TRBD2. J gave up 0 bases and V 7 bases, and 2 bases lay outside the gene matches. CDR1 and CDR2 from the germline V gene are SNHLY and FYNNEI. The CDR3 runs 14 residues. The CDR3 region is CASKGTTNTGELFF. The CDR3 DNA follows: TGTGCCAGCAAAGGGACTACGAACACCGGGGAGCTGTTTTTT.

The chain employs TRBV28 and TRBJ1-2, with a weak D call TRBD1 (6 bases). Trimming removed 6 bases from V and 1 base from J, with 21 bases in between. CDR3 length: 17 amino acids. Germline loops: CDR1 MDHEN, CDR2 SYDVKM. The CDR3 loop is CASSPGGGEAFNYGYTF. For the CDR3, the DNA is TGTGCCAGCAGCCCCGGTGGGGGCGAAGCCTTTAACTATGGCTACACCTTC.

This chain connects TRBV4-1 to TRBJ2-5, with 8 positions matching TRBD1. The DNA end lines up better with TRBJ2-7; the J call may be wrong. The CDR3 is 15 amino acids. CDR1 is MGHRA and CDR2 is YSYEKL in the germline V gene. The CDR3 here is CASSQPHRGINEQYF. The CDR3 coding sequence is TGCGCCAGCAGCCAACCCCACAGGGGGATCAACGAGCAGTACTTC.

This clone was observed a single time. The chain recombines TRBV9 with TRBJ2-5, with 12 bases fitting TRBD2. The germline V gene has CDR1 SGDLS and CDR2 YYNGEE. CDR3 length: 16 amino acids. After removal of 3 bases from V and 2 bases from J, the junction contained 5 bases not matched to a gene. The CDR3 spells CASSASGGAGQETQYF. CDR3 in DNA: TGTGCCAGCAGCGCTAGCGGGGGGGCCGGTCAAGAGACCCAGTACTTC.

V usage is TRBV21-1 and J usage is TRBJ2-1; the listed D gene, TRBD1, was not tested against the DNA. TRBV21-1 is a listed pseudogene. The CDR3 consists of 15 residues. DNA of the CDR3: TGTGCCAGCAGCCCTCGACAGGGGTCCTACAATGAGCAGTTCTTC. It is translated as CASSPRQGSYNEQFF.

Only one count was recorded for this clone. The chain has TRBV6-5 and TRBJ2-7, with 12 positions matching TRBD2. V was clipped by 0 bases and J by 7 bases; unmatched bases: 4. The CDR3 is made up of 15 amino acids. Per the germline V gene, CDR1 is MNHEY and CDR2 is SVGAGI. Here the CDR3 reads CASSYSRLAGGEQYF. The CDR3 nucleotides are TGTGCCAGCAGTTACTCTCGGCTAGCGGGAGGGGAGCAGTACTTC.

The J gene is TRBJ1-2, the V gene TRBV15; TRBD1 aligns across 8 bases. V shed 4 bases, J shed 4 bases, and the junction held 5 bases outside the gene matches. The CDR3 extends over 14 amino acids. Germline V CDR1 and CDR2: LNHNV, YYDKDF (reference sequence). In DNA, the CDR3 is TGTGCCACCAGCAAACTGACAGGGGCCTATGGCTACACCTTC. Translated: CATSKLTGAYGYTF. The full variable domain, rest sourced from reference TRBV15 and TRBJ1-2, is DAMVIQNPRYQVTQFGKPVTLSCSQTLNHNVMYWYQQKSSQAPKLLFHYYDKDFNNEADTPDNFQSRRPNTSFCFLDIRSPGLGDTAMYLCATSKLTGAYGYTFGSGTRLTVV.

This clone appeared a few times. J is TRBJ1-6 and V is TRBV27; tentatively, D is TRBD1 (6 bases). Germline V gene sequence: CDR1 MNHEY, CDR2 SMNVEV (reference sequence). Between the trimmed V and J ends, which lost 2 bases and 7 bases, there was a span of 9 bases. The CDR3 runs 14 residues. CDR3 in DNA: TGTGCCAGCAGTTTAGACAGGCTGAATTCACCCCTCCACTTT. Translating gives CASSLDRLNSPLHF.

The chain recombines TRBV5-4 with TRBJ2-7, with 10 bases lining up with TRBD1. V gave up 4 bases and J gave up 4 bases; unmatched junction bases: 5. The germline gives CDR1 SGHNT, CDR2 YYREEE (reference sequence). The CDR3 contains 14 residues. The CDR3 DNA sequence: TGTGCCAGCAGCCCCGGGACAGGGGTTTACGAGCAGTACTTC. It codes for CASSPGTGVYEQYF. The full variable domain, in which reference TRBV5-4 and TRBJ2-7 provide the parts outside the CDR3, is ETGVTQSPTHLIKTRGQQVTLRCSSQSGHNTVSWYQQALGQGPQFIFQYYREEENGRGNFPPRFSGLQFPNYSSELNVNALELDDSALYLCASSPGTGVYEQYFGPGTRLTVT.

V usage is TRBV7-9 and J usage is TRBJ2-3; TRBD1 aligns across 9 bases. V lost 6 bases, J lost 3 bases, and 7 bases stayed unmatched. From germline, CDR1 is SEHNR and CDR2 FQNEAQ (reference sequence). The CDR3 contains 15 residues. CDR3: CASSSQGASTDTQYF. The DNA of the CDR3 is TGTGCCAGCAGTTCACAGGGGGCGTCGACAGATACGCAGTATTTT.

This chain uses TRBV19 with TRBJ2-1, with 14 bases lining up with TRBD2. This CDR3 is built from 17 residues. CDR1 and CDR2 (germline): LNHDA, SQIVND (reference sequence). Trimming took 3 bases from V and 3 from J; bases not matched to a gene: 4. CDR3 nucleotide sequence: TGTGCCAGTAGTATGGGACTAGCGGGGGTAAACTACAATGAGCAGTTCTTC. Its protein product is CASSMGLAGVNYNEQFF.

This chain connects TRBV7-2 to TRBJ2-1, with D maybe TRBD2 (5 bases). The CDR3 length is 14 residues. The ends were cut back, 0 bases at V and 7 bases at J, with 10 bases in the middle. Germline V gene sequence: CDR1 SGHTA, CDR2 FQGNSA. DNA for the CDR3: TGTGCCAGCAGCTTAGCCGGGGTGGAAAATGAGCAGTTCTTC. Protein sequence: CASSLAGVENEQFF.

This chain joins TRBV4-3 and TRBJ1-3; the D is unclear. V was pared by 1 base and J by 1 base, with 14 bases between. Per the germline V gene, CDR1 is LGHNA and CDR2 is YSLEER. CDR3 size: 17 residues. This CDR3 reads CASSQVSQTQSGNTIYF. The CDR3 DNA sequence: TGCGCCAGCAGCCAAGTCAGTCAGACTCAATCTGGAAACACCATATATTTT.

The chain recombines TRBV7-3 with TRBJ1-2; no firm D call. The germline gives CDR1 SGHTA, CDR2 FQGTGA. The CDR3 is 13 residues long. V was clipped by 8 bases and J by 1 base, with 11 bases between them. CDR3 amino acids: CASSQADNYGYTF. The DNA of the CDR3 is TGTGCCAGCTCCCAGGCAGATAACTATGGCTACACCTTC.